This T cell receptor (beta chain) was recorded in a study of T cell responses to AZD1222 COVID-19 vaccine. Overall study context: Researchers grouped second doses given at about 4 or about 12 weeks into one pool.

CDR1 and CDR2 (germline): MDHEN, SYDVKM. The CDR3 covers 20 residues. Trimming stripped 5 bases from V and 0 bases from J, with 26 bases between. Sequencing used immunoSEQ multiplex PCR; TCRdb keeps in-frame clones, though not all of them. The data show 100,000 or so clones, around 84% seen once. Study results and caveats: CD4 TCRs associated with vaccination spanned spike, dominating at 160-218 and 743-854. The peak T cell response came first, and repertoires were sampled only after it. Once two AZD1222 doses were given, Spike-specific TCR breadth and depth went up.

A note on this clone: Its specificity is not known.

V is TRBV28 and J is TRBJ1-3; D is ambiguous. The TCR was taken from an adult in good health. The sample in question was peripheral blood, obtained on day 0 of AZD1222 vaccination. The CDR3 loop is CASSRLPWDFFEDSGNTIYF. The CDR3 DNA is TGTGCCAGCAGTCGCCTGCCCTGGGATTTCTTCGAAGACTCTGGAAACACCATATATTTT.